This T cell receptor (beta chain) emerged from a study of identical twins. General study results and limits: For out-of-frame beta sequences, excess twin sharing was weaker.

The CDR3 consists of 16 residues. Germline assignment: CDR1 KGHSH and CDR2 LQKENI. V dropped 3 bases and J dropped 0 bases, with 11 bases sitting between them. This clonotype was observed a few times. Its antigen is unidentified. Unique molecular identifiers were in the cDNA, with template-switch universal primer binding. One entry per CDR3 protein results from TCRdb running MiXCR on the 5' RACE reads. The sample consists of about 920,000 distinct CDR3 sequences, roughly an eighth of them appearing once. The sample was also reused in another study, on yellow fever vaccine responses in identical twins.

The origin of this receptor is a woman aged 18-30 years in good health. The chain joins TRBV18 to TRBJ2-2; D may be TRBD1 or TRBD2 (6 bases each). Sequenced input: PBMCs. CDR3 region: CASSPGGGPNTGELFF. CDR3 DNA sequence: TGTGCCAGCTCACCCGGAGGGGGACCGAACACCGGGGAGCTGTTTTTT.